This T cell receptor beta chain stems from a study of blood T cell repertoires in COVID-19. The wider study: The cDNA or gDNA used as material had been derived from T cells, B-cell-depleted T cells, or PBMCs.

The CDR3 is 17 residues long. In the source study's methods: Estimation of nucleated cell counts was performed using reference gene primer amplification. Produced via immunoSEQ multiplex PCR; TCRdb's table is partial and in-frame only. V and J calls and clone size are those listed in that table; D and trimming were worked out from the DNA. Of approximately 170,000 clones listed, about 86% are singletons. This chain joins TRBV1 and TRBJ2-7; no check of the table's D call, TRBD1, against the DNA was made. TRBV1 is tagged as a pseudogene. The clonotype was recovered from a middle-aged man with active or convalescent COVID-19. Sequencing was performed on peripheral blood. The CDR3 DNA follows: TGCACCAGCAGCCAAGAAAGGAAGGACTGGGGGCCACTCGAGCAGTACTTC. Translating gives CTSSQERKDWGPLEQYF.